This T cell receptor beta chain was recovered during a study of T cell responses to AZD1222 COVID-19 vaccine. Study-wide points: After two AZD1222 doses, spike-specific TCR breadth and depth rose versus day 0. Researchers report vaccine-associated CD4 TCRs spanning spike, with dominance at 160-218 and 743-854. The donors showed a predominance of white British ancestry and of females, with possible underestimation of clonal diversity. Unmutated variant regions reportedly attract nearly half of all spike-specific TCRs.

Trimming took off 2 bases at V and 3 bases at J, with 9 bases between the two ends. The length of the CDR3 is 14 residues. CDR1 and CDR2 from the germline V gene are SGHKS and YYEKEE (reference sequence). TCRdb's copy holds only in-frame clones and misses some; the assay was immunoSEQ multiplex PCR. The sample includes 120,000 or so clones, roughly 90% seen only once; the top ten take approximately 1.4%. On this clone itself: The target antigen is unknown.

This TCR derives from an adult in good health. The chain uses TRBV5-5 and TRBJ1-5; D is perhaps TRBD1 (5 bases). Sequences were derived from peripheral blood, sampled on day 0 of AZD1222 vaccination. This chain's CDR3 is CASSFVRDNQPQHF. The CDR3 DNA reads TGTGCCAGCAGCTTCGTCAGGGACAATCAGCCCCAGCATTTT.